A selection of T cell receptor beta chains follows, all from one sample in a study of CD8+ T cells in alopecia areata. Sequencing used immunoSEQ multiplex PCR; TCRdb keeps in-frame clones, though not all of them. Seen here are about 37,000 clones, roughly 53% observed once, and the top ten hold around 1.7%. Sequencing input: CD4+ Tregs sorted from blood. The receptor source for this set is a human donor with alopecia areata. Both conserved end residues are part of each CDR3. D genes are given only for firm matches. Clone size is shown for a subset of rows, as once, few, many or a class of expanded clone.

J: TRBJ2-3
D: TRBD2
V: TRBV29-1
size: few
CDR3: CSVEGVLAGLTDTQYF
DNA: TGCAGCGTTGAGGGGGTACTAGCGGGACTGACAGATACGCAGTATTTT

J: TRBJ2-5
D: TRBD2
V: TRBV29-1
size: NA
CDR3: CSVEDQGLAAETQYF
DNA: TGCAGCGTTGAAGATCAGGGACTAGCGGCGGAGACCCAGTACTTC

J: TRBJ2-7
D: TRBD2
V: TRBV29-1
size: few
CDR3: CSVEGRSGRAYEQYF
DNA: TGCAGCGTTGAAGGGCGCAGCGGGAGGGCCTACGAGCAGTACTTC

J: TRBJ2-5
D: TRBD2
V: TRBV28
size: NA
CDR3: CASSLASAGGETQYF
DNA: TGTGCCAGCAGTTTAGCGTCGGCGGGGGGAGAGACCCAGTACTTC

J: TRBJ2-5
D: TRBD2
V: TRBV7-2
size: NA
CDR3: CASSPQTSGGPYQETQYF
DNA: TGTGCCAGCAGCCCCCAGACTAGCGGGGGCCCTTATCAAGAGACCCAGTACTTC

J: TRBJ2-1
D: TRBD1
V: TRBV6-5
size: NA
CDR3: CASSRRGTGRELQFF
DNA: TGTGCCAGCAGTCGGAGGGGGACAGGCCGAGAGCTTCAGTTCTTC

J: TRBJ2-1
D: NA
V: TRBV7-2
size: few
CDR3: CASSLRLRTISYNEQFF
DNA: TGTGCCAGCAGCTTGCGACTGAGGACAATTTCCTACAATGAGCAGTTCTTC

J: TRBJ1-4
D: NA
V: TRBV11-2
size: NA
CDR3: CASSSFLGDWLFF
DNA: TGTGCCAGCAGCTCTTTCCTCGGGGACTGGCTGTTTTTT

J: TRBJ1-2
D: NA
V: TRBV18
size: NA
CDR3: CASQKAGVVPYGYTF
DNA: TGTGCCAGCCAAAAGGCGGGGGTCGTCCCTTATGGCTACACCTTC

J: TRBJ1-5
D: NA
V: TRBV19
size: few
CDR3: CASSIVLSGNQPQHF
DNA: TGTGCCAGTAGTATCGTGCTAAGTGGCAATCAGCCCCAGCATTTT

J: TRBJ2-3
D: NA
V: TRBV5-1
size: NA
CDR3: CASSLSATYPRSQYF
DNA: TGCGCCAGCAGCTTGTCCGCCACTTACCCCCGGTCGCAGTATTTT

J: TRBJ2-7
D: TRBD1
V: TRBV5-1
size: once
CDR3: CASSLGQGMNEQYF
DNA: TGCGCCAGCAGCTTGGGACAGGGTATGAACGAGCAGTACTTC

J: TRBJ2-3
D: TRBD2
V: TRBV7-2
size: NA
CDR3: CASSLTSGSTSDTQYF
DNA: TGTGCCAGCAGCTTGACTAGCGGGAGTACATCAGATACGCAGTATTTT

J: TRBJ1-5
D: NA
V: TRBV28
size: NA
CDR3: CASSFGRVGNQPQHF
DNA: TGTGCCAGCAGTTTCGGCAGGGTGGGCAATCAGCCCCAGCATTTT

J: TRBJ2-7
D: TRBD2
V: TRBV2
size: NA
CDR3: CASSEAGGLAHRSSYEQYF
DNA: TGTGCCAGCAGTGAAGCGGGGGGACTAGCGCATAGGAGCTCCTACGAGCAGTACTTC

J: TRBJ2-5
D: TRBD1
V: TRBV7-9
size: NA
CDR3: CASSLEGQGRGKTQYF
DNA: TGTGCCAGCAGCTTGGAAGGACAGGGCCGCGGAAAGACCCAGTACTTC

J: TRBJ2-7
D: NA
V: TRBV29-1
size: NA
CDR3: CSVARGGQPYEQYF
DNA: TGCAGCGTTGCTAGGGGGGGACAACCCTACGAGCAGTACTTC

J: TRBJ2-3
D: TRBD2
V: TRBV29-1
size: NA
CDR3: CSATSGGFTDTQYF
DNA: TGCAGCGCCACTAGCGGGGGGTTTACAGATACGCAGTATTTT

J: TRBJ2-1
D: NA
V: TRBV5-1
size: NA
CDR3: CASSLARVGNEQFF
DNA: TGCGCCAGCAGCTTGGCGCGTGTGGGTAATGAGCAGTTCTTC

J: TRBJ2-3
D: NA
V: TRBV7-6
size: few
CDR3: CASSLAPPTGLTSTDTQYF
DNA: TGTGCCAGCAGCTTAGCGCCTCCGACAGGTCTTACTAGCACAGATACGCAGTATTTT

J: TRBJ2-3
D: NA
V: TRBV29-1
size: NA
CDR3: CSVHGGSDTQYF
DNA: TGCAGCGTCCACGGGGGATCAGATACGCAGTATTTT

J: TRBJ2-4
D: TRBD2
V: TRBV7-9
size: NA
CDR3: CATSPGGENIQYF
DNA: TGTGCCACCTCACCTGGGGGGGAAAACATTCAGTACTTC

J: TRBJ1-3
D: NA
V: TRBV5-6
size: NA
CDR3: CASSFGGQPNTIYF
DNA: TGTGCCAGCAGCTTCGGGGGGCAACCAAACACCATATATTTT

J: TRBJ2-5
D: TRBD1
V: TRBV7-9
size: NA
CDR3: CASSLVPGGETQYF
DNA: TGTGCCAGCAGCTTAGTTCCAGGGGGAGAGACCCAGTACTTC

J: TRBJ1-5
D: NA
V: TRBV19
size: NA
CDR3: CASSIGAGLVYQPQHF
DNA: TGTGCCAGTAGTATAGGGGCAGGGCTTGTCTATCAGCCCCAGCATTTT

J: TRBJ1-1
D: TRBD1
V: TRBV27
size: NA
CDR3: CASSPRTGWNTEAFF
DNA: TGTGCCAGCAGTCCCCGGACAGGGTGGAACACTGAAGCTTTCTTT

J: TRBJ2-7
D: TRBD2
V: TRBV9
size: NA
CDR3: CASSSGLAEGAYEQYF
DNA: TGTGCCAGCAGCTCGGGACTAGCGGAGGGGGCCTACGAGCAGTACTTC